This record covers a single T cell receptor (beta chain). Its specificity is not known. The data were taken from a study of T-cell memory formation after mild COVID-19. Across the whole study: TCR clusters mostly belonged to single donors.

CDR1 MNHEY and CDR2 SMNVEV come from the germline V gene (reference sequence). V trimming: 6 bases; J trimming: 4 bases; junction bases outside the gene matches: 4. This CDR3 spans 13 amino acids. Overall study results and limits: CD8+ contracting clones occupied EMRA, while CD4+ ones occupied mainly CM and EM. Second-wave clones reaching peak frequency on day 37 lacked confirmed SARS-CoV-2 specificity. Clones shrinking from day 15 to 85 showed even CD4/CD8 mixes; later expanders tilted CD4+.

TCRdb re-called the 5' RACE reads with MiXCR, one entry per CDR3 protein. Among around 450,000 distinct CDR3 sequences listed, around 20% were seen once. The chain uses TRBV27 and TRBJ1-2; TRBD1 aligns across 8 bases. The TCR sequence derives from an adult woman who had mild COVID-19 (a few samples of this study predate the infection). Cell type and time point are not known. The specimen sequenced was PBMCs or a T cell subset sorted from them (not recorded which). CDR3 sequence (DNA): TGTGCCAGCAGGCGGACAGGGCCCTATGGCTACACCTTC. It specifies CASRRTGPYGYTF.